The 26 T cell receptor beta chains below were found in one sample sequenced in a study of blood T cell repertoires in COVID-19. The table came from immunoSEQ multiplex PCR; TCRdb's copy has only in-frame clones and leaves some out. Of some 270,000 clones listed, over 75% are singletons. The sequencing input was peripheral blood. The receptors originated from a human donor with COVID-19, enrolled during active disease. The donor label of this sample is uncertain.

The chain is built from TRBV25-1 and TRBJ2-7; 9 bases map to TRBD1. This CDR3 has 15 amino acids. J was trimmed by 2 bases and V by 5 bases; bases with no gene match: 7. The germline CDR1 and CDR2 sequences are MGHDK and SYGVNS. CDR3 sequence: CASSLPGQGTYEQYF. CDR3 sequence (DNA): TGTGCCAGCAGTCTACCGGGACAGGGCACCTACGAGCAGTACTTC.

The chain has TRBV7-2 and TRBJ1-3, with TRBD1 as a possible D gene (5 bases). Germline V gene data show CDR1 as SGHTA and CDR2 as FQGNSA. The V and J ends lost 4 bases and 0 bases respectively, with 10 bases between them. This CDR3 is built from 15 residues. The CDR3 DNA sequence: TGTGCCAGCAGCTCGGAGGGGAGCTCTGGAAACACCATATATTTT. Protein product: CASSSEGSSGNTIYF.

The sample holds one count of this clone. The sample contains more than one DNA sequence encoding this CDR3. The chain couples TRBV5-4 to TRBJ2-1; D is possibly TRBD2 (6 bases). This CDR3 comprises 15 residues. Per germline, CDR1 SGHNT and CDR2 YYREEE (reference sequence). V lost 3 bases to trimming and J lost 0 bases, with 10 bases between them. The CDR3 protein is CASSSSGSSYNEQFF. In DNA, the CDR3 is TGTGCCAGCAGCTCCAGCGGGTCCTCCTACAATGAGCAGTTCTTC. Drawing the rest from reference TRBV5-4 and TRBJ2-1, the complete variable domain is ETGVTQSPTHLIKTRGQQVTLRCSSQSGHNTVSWYQQALGQGPQFIFQYYREEENGRGNFPPRFSGLQFPNYSSELNVNALELDDSALYLCASSSSGSSYNEQFFGPGTRLTVL.

This chain uses TRBV5-1 with TRBJ2-2, with 10 bases aligning to TRBD1. The CDR3 extends over 16 amino acids. Germline CDR1 and CDR2: SGHRS and YFSETQ. With 7 bases clipped from V and 6 bases from J, the junction kept 12 bases outside the gene matches. The chain's CDR3 is CASSPDGTGVPGELFF. In DNA, the CDR3 is TGCGCCAGCTCGCCCGACGGGACAGGGGTGCCCGGGGAGCTGTTTTTT.

This chain uses TRBV30 with TRBJ2-2; the match to TRBD2 covers 9 bases. This CDR3 spans 14 amino acids. Losses at the gene ends were 3 bases for V and 1 base for J; bases not matched to a gene: 0. Germline CDR1 GTSNPN, CDR2 SVGIG (reference sequence). The CDR3 DNA follows: TGTGCCTGGAGGCGGGAGGGGAACACCGGGGAGCTGTTTTTT. It encodes CAWRREGNTGELFF.

J is TRBJ1-2 and V is TRBV9; no definite D call. Trimming cost V 5 bases and J 6 bases, with 8 bases left between them. This CDR3 is 11 amino acids long. The germline gives CDR1 SGDLS, CDR2 YYNGEE. The CDR3 region is CASSRSHGYTF. The CDR3 DNA is TGTGCCAGCAGTAGGAGTCATGGCTACACCTTC.

J is TRBJ2-7 and V is TRBV3-1 (or the pseudogene TRBV3-2); 8 nucleotides line up with TRBD2. This CDR3 has 13 amino acids. CDR1 is LGHDT, CDR2 YNNKEL, per germline (reference sequence). V was clipped by 3 bases and J by 3 bases; unmatched bases: 1. The CDR3: CASSHGGGYEQYF. The CDR3 DNA reads TGTGCCAGCAGCCACGGGGGGGGCTACGAGCAGTACTTC.

The chain joins TRBV11-2 to TRBJ1-1; the D gene is possibly TRBD1 (5 bases). CDR3 length equals 15 residues. Per the germline V gene, CDR1 is SGHAT and CDR2 is FQNNGV. V gave up 4 bases and J gave up 5 bases, with 17 bases separating them. The CDR3 nucleotides read TGTGCCAGCAGCTATCGGGGGAGCCCTGTAACTGAAGCTTTCTTT. It codes for CASSYRGSPVTEAFF.

The chain combines TRBV6-6 with TRBJ1-3; a possible D gene is TRBD1 (5 bases). The CDR3 runs 13 residues. Germline values: CDR1 MNHNY, CDR2 SVGAGI (reference sequence). The V end was cut by 8 bases, the J end by 0 bases, with 8 bases between. CDR3 nucleotide sequence: TGTGCCAGCTCGACAGTCTCTGGAAACACCATATATTTT. Translating gives CASSTVSGNTIYF.

V and J are TRBV30 and TRBJ2-7; TRBD2 agrees at 11 bases. The CDR3 is 15 amino acids. CDR1 is GTSNPN and CDR2 is SVGIG in the germline V gene (reference sequence). J lost 3 bases, V lost 2 bases, and 6 bases had no gene match. Here the CDR3 reads CAWSSIAGGRYEQYF. The CDR3 DNA reads TGTGCCTGGAGTTCCATAGCGGGAGGGCGCTACGAGCAGTACTTC.

The V call is TRBV18, the J call TRBJ1-1; D uncertain. Trimming stripped 3 bases from V and 1 base from J, with 15 bases between. Germline CDR1 KGHSH, CDR2 LQKENI. The CDR3 runs to 16 residues. Here the CDR3 reads CASSPPGVSGNTEAFF. CDR3 DNA sequence: TGTGCCAGCTCACCTCCCGGAGTATCGGGGAACACTGAAGCTTTCTTT.

A word on this clone: The same CDR3 arises from other DNA sequences in this sample as well. The V gene is TRBV18, the J gene TRBJ2-3, with 12 bases identical to TRBD2. Per germline, CDR1 KGHSH and CDR2 LQKENI. V shed 2 bases, J shed 1 base, and the junction held 4 bases outside the gene matches. This CDR3 has 17 amino acids. The CDR3 sequence is CASSPATSGSGTDTQYF. The CDR3 DNA reads TGTGCCAGCTCACCAGCGACTAGCGGGAGCGGCACAGATACGCAGTATTTT.

This chain connects TRBV6-2 or TRBV6-3 to TRBJ1-1, with D possibly being TRBD1 (6 bases). CDR3 size: 14 residues. Trimming removed 3 bases from V and 5 bases from J, with 13 bases in between. CDR1 is MNHEY and CDR2 is SVGEGT in the germline V gene. DNA of the CDR3: TGTGCCAGCAGTTATTTGAAAGGACAGACTGAAGCTTTCTTT. Its protein is CASSYLKGQTEAFF.

This chain connects TRBV7-3 to TRBJ2-1, with D perhaps matching TRBD1 (6 bases). Trimming took off 4 bases at V and 1 base at J, with 11 bases between the two ends. The CDR3 contains 15 residues. CDR1 and CDR2 from the germline V gene are SGHTA and FQGTGA. The CDR3 nucleotides read TGTGCCAGCAGCTCCTCCCAGGGGTCCTACAATGAGCAGTTCTTC. Residues: CASSSSQGSYNEQFF.

The CDR3 DNA sequence: TGCAGCGTTGAAGTACAGGGAAGTGGCTACACCTTC. It codes for CSVEVQGSGYTF. This chain connects TRBV29-1 to TRBJ1-2; D perhaps matches TRBD1 (6 bases). The CDR3 is made up of 12 amino acids. Germline CDR1 SQVTM, CDR2 ANQGSEA. V was trimmed by 1 base and J by 7 bases, leaving 10 bases between them.

The chain joins TRBV12-5 to TRBJ2-2, with TRBD2 identical over 11 bases. The CDR3 has 20 amino acids. J was trimmed by 0 bases and V by 5 bases; bases with no gene match: 14. Germline V gene data show CDR1 as LGHNT and CDR2 as FRNRAP. CDR3 loop: CASGAGAGLAAPTNTGELFF. The DNA of the CDR3 is TGTGCTAGTGGTGCAGGGGCGGGACTAGCGGCACCCACGAACACCGGGGAGCTGTTTTTT.

The gene calls are TRBV29-1 and TRBJ2-7, with a possible D match to TRBD2 (6 bases). Deletions cut 4 bases from V and 2 bases from J, with 18 bases between. CDR3 length: 15 residues. Germline V gives CDR1 SQVTM, CDR2 ANQGSEA. The CDR3 DNA follows: TGCAGCGTTGTAGGTAGCGGCCCGAGTCCCTACGAGCAGTACTTC. Residues: CSVVGSGPSPYEQYF.

The chain combines TRBV2 with TRBJ2-7; no firm D call. This CDR3 has 13 residues. Trimming stripped 8 bases from V and 2 bases from J, with 13 bases between. CDR1 and CDR2 (germline): SNHLY, FYNNEI. The CDR3 here is CASAVLDAYEQYF. As DNA, the CDR3 is TGTGCCAGCGCCGTCTTAGATGCCTACGAGCAGTACTTC.

The chain has TRBV28 and TRBJ2-7, with D possibly matching TRBD2 (6 bases). The CDR3 spans 15 residues. Trimming cost V 2 bases and J 6 bases, with 17 bases left between them. Germline V lookup: CDR1 MDHEN, CDR2 SYDVKM. In nucleotides, the CDR3 is TGTGCCAGCAGTTTAAGTGGAGGGTTTTTTGTCGAGCAGTACTTC. Translation: CASSLSGGFFVEQYF.

In DNA form, the CDR3 reads TGTGCCAGCAGCCAAGGACAGGGAGGCGAAGCTTTCTTT. Residues: CASSQGQGGEAFF. V and J are TRBV3-1 (or the pseudogene TRBV3-2) and TRBJ1-1, with 7 bases that match TRBD1. This CDR3 contains 13 residues. The V gene end was trimmed by 1 base and the J gene end by 8 bases; junction bases not matched to a gene: 4. The germline gives CDR1 LGHDT, CDR2 YNNKEL (reference sequence).

The J gene is TRBJ1-1, the V gene TRBV4-1; 12 bases are a match to TRBD1. Germline V gives CDR1 MGHRA, CDR2 YSYEKL. The CDR3 consists of 16 residues. The ends lost 3 bases at V and 4 bases at J; junction bases unmatched: 6. The CDR3 DNA follows: TGCGCCAGCAGCCACCCGGGACAGGGGGCTTTCACTGAAGCTTTCTTT. Its translation is CASSHPGQGAFTEAFF.

This clone has a single count. V and J are TRBV6-5 and TRBJ1-4, with TRBD1 matching 8 bases. V dropped 4 bases and J dropped 7; count of bases not matched to a gene: 11. From germline, CDR1 is MNHEY and CDR2 SVGAGI. The CDR3 contains 16 residues. CDR3 sequence (DNA): TGTGCCAGCAGTTCCCTCGGGACAGGAAAGAGTGAAAAACTGTTTTTT. Protein: CASSSLGTGKSEKLFF.

J is TRBJ1-2 and V is TRBV27; no reliable D call. Trimming cost V 0 bases and J 4 bases, with 12 bases left between them. Per the germline V gene, CDR1 is MNHEY and CDR2 is SMNVEV (reference sequence). This CDR3 is built from 15 residues. CDR3 sequence (DNA): TGTGCCAGCAGTTTATCAGTCGGTCGCATCTATGGCTACACCTTC. Residues: CASSLSVGRIYGYTF.

The CDR3 DNA reads as TGTGCCAGCAGTCAACCGGGACTAGCGCCGTACTTC. Its protein product is CASSQPGLAPYF. The chain combines TRBV28 with TRBJ2-7, with TRBD2 matching 10 bases. The trim removed 5 bases at V and 12 bases at J, leaving 7 bases unmatched. The CDR3 extends over 12 amino acids. Per germline, CDR1 MDHEN and CDR2 SYDVKM.

This rearrangement joins TRBV10-3 to TRBJ1-2; 7 nucleotides line up with TRBD1. V lost 6 bases, J lost 6 bases, and 7 bases stayed unmatched. The CDR3 covers 13 residues. Germline lookup yields CDR1 ENHRY and CDR2 SYGVKD. This chain's CDR3 is CAIRDDREHGYTF. CDR3 in DNA: TGTGCCATCAGAGACGACAGGGAGCATGGCTACACCTTC.

The chain carries TRBV15 and TRBJ2-7, with a tentative D call TRBD2 (6 bases). CDR1 and CDR2 (germline): LNHNV, YYDKDF (reference sequence). With 5 bases removed from V and 0 bases from J, the gap between germline ends came to 14 bases. The CDR3 sequence is 15 residues long. This chain's CDR3 is CATSGGTGISYEQYF. CDR3 nucleotide sequence: TGTGCCACCAGCGGTGGGACTGGCATCTCCTACGAGCAGTACTTC.